The subject of this entry is one TCR beta chain. Its antigen is not known. The data stem from a study of T-cell reconstitution after alpha-beta-depleted transplantation in children. Whole-study results and caveats: T-cell counts and diversity were attributed mostly to newly produced T cells one year after transplant. Roughly two months post-transplant, alpha-beta T cells reportedly originated from several hundred graft clones that had expanded. Surviving recipient cells, namely T cells and thymic progenitors, were the source of high day-60 TCRbeta diversity in some patients.

Unique molecular identifiers were incorporated during preparation of the TCRbeta library. TCRdb re-called the PCR reads through MiXCR, storing one row per CDR3 protein. The table records about 580,000 distinct CDR3 sequences, about 23% of them present only once. Per the germline V gene, CDR1 is KGHSH and CDR2 is LQKENI. Trimming shortened V by 3 bases and J by 6 bases, and 11 bases separated the two germline ends. The CDR3 extends over 13 amino acids. The receptor was derived from a boy in the first two years of life who had a stem cell transplant for acute myeloid leukemia, so the T cells may come from the graft donor. The V call is TRBV18, the J call TRBJ1-1; D may be TRBD1 (5 bases). The specimen was PBMCs, mostly from graft donor cells, collected 360 days after TCRalphabeta/CD19-depleted stem cell transplant. CDR3 nucleotides: TGTGCCAGCTCACCGTGGCGGGGACCTGAAGCTTTCTTT. Its protein product is CASSPWRGPEAFF.